These 18 T cell receptor beta chains originate from one sample sequenced in a study of T cell repertoires in cytomegalovirus infection. TCRdb re-called the reads with MiXCR, one entry per CDR3 protein. The sample carries 150,000 to 200,000 distinct CDR3 sequences, approximately 20% recorded once. The specimen was PBMCs. The receptors originated from a human donor in good health (CMV status not recorded). Some clones in this sample may be carry-over from other donors' samples.

This clonotype was observed many times. This chain connects TRBV7-2 to TRBJ2-3; 8 nucleotides line up with TRBD2. The CDR3 contains 15 residues. V shed 2 bases and J 6 bases; nucleotides not matched to a gene: 7. Germline V gene lookup returns CDR1 SGHTA and CDR2 FQGNSA. The CDR3 DNA reads TGTGCCAGCAGCTTAAGCGGGAGCAGGGTTGATACGCAGTATTTT. It is translated as CASSLSGSRVDTQYF.

The gene calls are TRBV5-1 and TRBJ2-3; 9 bases fit TRBD2. The CDR3 contains 16 residues. V shed 1 base and J 2 bases; nucleotides not matched to a gene: 5. The germline V gene has CDR1 SGHRS and CDR2 YFSETQ. The CDR3 nucleotides read TGCGCCAGCAGCTTGTCGACTAGCGGCTTCACAGATACGCAGTATTTT. The encoded protein is CASSLSTSGFTDTQYF.

The sample holds many counts of this clonotype. This chain links TRBV7-2 with TRBJ1-2; D ambiguous. V lost 5 bases to trimming and J lost 3 bases, with 10 bases between them. The CDR3 length is 13 residues. Germline V gene lookup returns CDR1 SGHTA and CDR2 FQGNSA. CDR3 DNA sequence: TGTGCCAGCAGCGGTGGGGTTGACTATGGCTACACCTTC. Amino acid sequence: CASSGGVDYGYTF.

The chain couples TRBV6-5 to TRBJ2-1, with 9 bases aligning to TRBD2. The germline V gene has CDR1 MNHEY and CDR2 SVGAGI. With V trimmed by 8 bases and J by 9 bases, 8 bases remained unmatched. The CDR3 covers 13 residues. CDR3 coding DNA: TGTGCCAGCCAACCCCCAGCGGGGGGTGAGCAGTTCTTC. As protein: CASQPPAGGEQFF.

This clonotype was seen ten or more times. The genes are TRBV7-2 and TRBJ2-2; 13 nucleotides agree with TRBD2. V was pared by 3 bases and J by 7 bases, with 8 bases of the junction left unmatched. CDR1 SGHTA and CDR2 FQGNSA come from the germline V gene. The CDR3 covers 17 residues. CDR3 bases: TGTGCCAGCAGCTTGGGACTAGCGGGACTGTTGAGCGGGGAGCTGTTTTTT. Amino acids: CASSLGLAGLLSGELFF. Drawing the rest from reference TRBV7-2 and TRBJ2-2, the complete variable domain is GAGVSQSPSNKVTEKGKDVELRCDPISGHTALYWYRQSLGQGLEFLIYFQGNSAPDKSGLPSDRFSAERTGGSVSTLTIQRTQQEDSAVYLCASSLGLAGLLSGELFFGEGSRLTVL.

In this sample, this clonotype turned up a few times. The genes are TRBV7-2 and TRBJ2-3, with 14 bases fitting TRBD2. Germline lookup yields CDR1 SGHTA and CDR2 FQGNSA. This CDR3 comprises 18 residues. Trimming at V came to 5 bases and at J to 6 bases, leaving 13 bases not matched to a gene. The CDR3 loop is CASSPGGTSGRVGDTQYF. In DNA form, the CDR3 reads TGTGCCAGCAGCCCAGGGGGGACTAGCGGGAGAGTAGGGGATACGCAGTATTTT.

V gene TRBV18 combines with J gene TRBJ1-2; perhaps TRBD1 as D (5 bases). The length of the CDR3 is 13 residues. Looked up from germline, CDR1 is KGHSH and CDR2 is LQKENI. The V end lost 8 bases, the J end lost 2 bases, and 12 bases lay between the germline ends. The CDR3 region is CASRDGSNYGYTF. In DNA form, the CDR3 reads TGTGCCAGCCGGGACGGATCCAACTATGGCTACACCTTC. Combining the CDR3 with reference TRBV18 and TRBJ1-2 gives the whole variable domain NAGVMQNPRHLVRRRGQEARLRCSPMKGHSHVYWYRQLPEEGLKFMVYLQKENIIDESGMPKERFSAEFPKEGPSILRIQQVVRGDSAAYFCASRDGSNYGYTFGSGTRLTVV.

This clonotype showed up just a few times. The rearrangement joins TRBV28 to TRBJ2-1; 9 bases align to TRBD1. CDR1 MDHEN and CDR2 SYDVKM come from the germline V gene. Germline trimming cut 6 bases from V and 4 bases from J; bases unmatched to any gene: 10. This CDR3 contains 16 residues. As DNA, the CDR3 is TGTGCCAGCAGCCTCACCGGGACAGGGAGGTACAATGAGCAGTTCTTC. Its protein is CASSLTGTGRYNEQFF.

Only a few counts were recorded for this clonotype. The V call is TRBV6-5, the J call TRBJ1-1; no reliable D call. The CDR3 runs 13 residues. The V gene lost 7 bases and the J gene lost 1 base, with 10 bases spanning the gap. Germline-derived CDR1 and CDR2 are MNHEY and SVGAGI. The CDR3 loop reads CASKTTRNTEAFF. The CDR3 coding sequence is TGTGCCAGCAAGACCACTAGGAACACTGAAGCTTTCTTT.

This clonotype was seen only a few times. A junction boundary mismatches the germline segment, possibly from a read error. The V gene is TRBV24-1, the J gene TRBJ2-1; possibly TRBD2 for D (6 bases). The CDR3 is made up of 12 amino acids. Per germline, CDR1 KGHDR and CDR2 SFDVKD. The CDR3 loop reads CATSDRVGGIVF. The CDR3 DNA follows: TGTGCCACCAGTGATAGGGTCGGCGGGATCGTCTTC.

The gene calls are TRBV7-2 and TRBJ2-1; D gene ambiguous. The CDR3 is 14 amino acids. With 1 base removed from V and 6 bases from J, the gap between germline ends came to 10 bases. In germline, CDR1 is SGHTA, CDR2 FQGNSA. CDR3: CASSLVARINEQFF. The CDR3 nucleotides are TGTGCCAGCAGCTTAGTTGCACGGATCAATGAGCAGTTCTTC. Using reference TRBV7-2 and TRBJ2-1 for the parts outside the CDR3, the full variable domain is GAGVSQSPSNKVTEKGKDVELRCDPISGHTALYWYRQSLGQGLEFLIYFQGNSAPDKSGLPSDRFSAERTGGSVSTLTIQRTQQEDSAVYLCASSLVARINEQFFGPGTRLTVL.

The rearrangement joins TRBV15 to TRBJ2-1; D gene unclear. CDR3 length: 15 residues. Trimming cost V 0 bases and J 0 bases, with 6 bases left between them. Looked up from germline, CDR1 is LNHNV and CDR2 is YYDKDF (reference sequence). In nucleotides, the CDR3 is TGTGCCACCAGCAGAGATGTAGCCTCCTACAATGAGCAGTTCTTC. It encodes CATSRDVASYNEQFF.

This clonotype was counted a few times. This rearrangement joins TRBV5-5 to TRBJ2-1; D perhaps matches TRBD2 (7 bases). This CDR3 region has 16 residues. CDR1 and CDR2 (germline): SGHKS, YYEKEE (reference sequence). Between the trimmed V and J ends, which lost 4 bases and 3 bases, there was a span of 17 bases. CDR3 nucleotides: TGTGCCAGCAGCGGAATCAGGGGAGGGATCTACAATGAGCAGTTCTTC. Its protein product is CASSGIRGGIYNEQFF. The full variable domain, rest sourced from reference TRBV5-5 and TRBJ2-1, is DAGVTQSPTHLIKTRGQQVTLRCSPISGHKSVSWYQQVLGQGPQFIFQYYEKEERGRGNFPDRFSARQFPNYSSELNVNALLLGDSALYLCASSGIRGGIYNEQFFGPGTRLTVL.

This clonotype turned up a few times. The V call is TRBV6-6, the J call TRBJ2-2; perhaps TRBD1 as D (5 bases). Germline V gene lookup returns CDR1 MNHNY and CDR2 SVGAGI (reference sequence). This CDR3 has 15 amino acids. Between the trimmed V and J ends, which lost 7 bases and 6 bases, there was a span of 18 bases. Written as DNA, the CDR3 is TGTGCCAGCAACCCCCAGGGCGCGTTGCCCGGGGAGCTGTTTTTT. Translation: CASNPQGALPGELFF.

V is TRBV5-4 and J is TRBJ2-3; 12 nucleotides agree with TRBD1. Losses at the gene ends were 1 base for V and 2 bases for J; bases not matched to a gene: 8. This CDR3 has 18 amino acids. Germline values: CDR1 SGHNT, CDR2 YYREEE (reference sequence). The CDR3 DNA reads as TGTGCCAGCAGCTTGATGGGACAGGGGGCGTGGAACACAGATACGCAGTATTTT. Its translation is CASSLMGQGAWNTDTQYF.

This clonotype occurred many times. V usage is TRBV5-6 and J usage is TRBJ2-1; D possibly uses TRBD1 or TRBD2 (5 bases each). The germline V gene encodes CDR1 SGHDT and CDR2 YYEEEE. V was pared by 3 bases and J by 5 bases, with 18 bases between. The CDR3 length is 16 residues. In DNA form, the CDR3 reads TGTGCCAGCAGCTACCTCGGGACCAAGCCTGACAATGAGCAGTTCTTC. Amino acid sequence: CASSYLGTKPDNEQFF.

The chain employs TRBV7-2 and TRBJ2-1; tentatively, D is TRBD2 (5 bases). Trimming removed 5 bases at V and 6 bases at J, with 20 bases between. This CDR3 spans 16 amino acids. Looked up from germline, CDR1 is SGHTA and CDR2 is FQGNSA. CDR3 protein: CASSNRRLADFNEQFF. The DNA for the CDR3 is TGTGCCAGCAGCAATAGGAGGCTAGCAGACTTCAATGAGCAGTTCTTC.

The rearrangement links TRBV5-1 to TRBJ2-7; weak D call: TRBD2 (5 bases). CDR3 length: 15 amino acids. CDR1 SGHRS and CDR2 YFSETQ come from the germline V gene. V shed 3 bases and J shed 0 bases, with 13 bases lying between them. CDR3 sequence reads: CASSSNLGSSYEQYF. CDR3 bases: TGCGCCAGCAGCTCCAACTTGGGGAGCTCCTACGAGCAGTACTTC.